This is a list of T cell receptor beta chains from one sample in a study of identical twins. TCRdb redid the calling of the 5' RACE reads with MiXCR, one entry per CDR3 protein. The sample includes around 1.7 million distinct CDR3 sequences, about 32% of them seen just once. The specimen was cord blood. These receptors all come from a newborn girl in good health. Each CDR3 is given with its conserved first and last residue. D genes are given only for firm matches. Clone size is not always given. Where it is, it says once, few, many or a class for expanded clones.

>NA|NA|TRBV20-1|TRBJ2-5
CSARAFSAPKGNEQYF
TGCAGTGCTAGAGCGTTCTCGGCTCCCAAGGGCAATGAGCAGTACTTC
>NA|NA|TRBV20-1|TRBJ1-1
CSALTGTLNTEAFF
TGCAGTGCTCTCACCGGGACATTGAACACTGAGGCTTTCTTT
>many|NA|TRBV20-1|TRBJ2-5
CSARAPQETQYF
TGCAGTGCTAGAGCTCCGCAAGAGACCCAGTACTTC
>few|NA|TRBV3-1|TRBJ1-2
CASSQTPGAGYTF
TGTGCCAGCAGCCAAACCCCCGGGGCTGGCTACACCTTC
>NA|TRBD1|TRBV7-8|TRBJ1-1
CASGWGTGGTEAFF
TGTGCCAGCGGCTGGGGGACAGGGGGCACTGAAGCTTTCTTT
>NA|NA|TRBV5-1|TRBJ2-1
CASRAQVSYNEQFF
TGCGCCAGCAGAGCCCAGGTATCGTACAATGAGCAGTTCTTC
>NA|TRBD2|TRBV3-1|TRBJ2-5
CASSFQTSGRQYF
TGTGCCAGCAGCTTCCAGACTAGCGGGAGGCAGTACTTC
>NA|TRBD1|TRBV20-1|TRBJ2-7
CSARDTGQAYEQYF
TGCAGTGCTAGAGATACGGGACAGGCCTACGAGCAGTACTTC
>many|NA|TRBV28|TRBJ2-7
CASSLGARYEQYF
TGTGCCAGCAGTTTGGGGGCTAGGTACGAGCAGTACTTC
>NA|TRBD2|TRBV7-2|TRBJ2-5
CASSSRPSGGGYQETQYF
TGTGCCAGCAGCTCGAGACCGTCTGGCGGGGGGTACCAAGAGACCCAGTACTTC
>few|NA|TRBV6-6|TRBJ2-3
CASSYSEGPDTQYF
TGTGCCAGCAGTTACTCTGAGGGTCCAGATACGCAGTATTTT
>few|TRBD1|TRBV12-3/TRBV12-4|TRBJ1-2
CASSWGQESSYTF
TGTGCCAGCAGTTGGGGACAGGAGAGTAGCTACACCTTC
>NA|TRBD1|TRBV12-3/TRBV12-4|TRBJ1-5
CASSSGRTGRQPQHF
TGTGCCAGCAGTTCCGGCCGGACAGGGCGGCAGCCCCAGCATTTT
>NA|TRBD2|TRBV20-1|TRBJ2-1
CSAPGTSGRSSYNEQFF
TGCAGTGCCCCAGGGACTAGCGGGCGTAGCTCCTACAATGAGCAGTTCTTC
>NA|TRBD2|TRBV4-2|TRBJ2-1
CASSQEAGGIYNEQFF
TGTGCCAGCAGCCAAGAGGCGGGAGGGATCTACAATGAGCAGTTCTTC
>NA|NA|TRBV10-1|TRBJ2-5
CASSESGSTQETQYF
TGCGCCAGCAGTGAGTCGGGCAGTACCCAAGAGACCCAGTACTTC
>NA|NA|TRBV19|TRBJ2-1
CASSIDARVHEQFF
TGTGCCAGTAGTATAGACGCCAGGGTCCATGAGCAGTTCTTC
>NA|NA|TRBV20-1|TRBJ1-6
CSGVRDTNSPLHF
TGCAGTGGTGTCCGGGACACCAATTCACCCCTCCACTTT
>NA|NA|TRBV6-1|TRBJ1-4
CASSGYWGPATNEKLFF
TGTGCCAGCAGTGGGTACTGGGGCCCTGCAACTAATGAAAAACTGTTTTTT
>few|NA|TRBV18|TRBJ2-6
CASSPTPQANSGANVLTF
TGTGCCAGCTCACCCACGCCACAGGCCAACTCTGGGGCCAACGTCCTGACTTTC
>NA|NA|TRBV5-1|TRBJ2-7
CASSQESSYNEQYF
TGCGCCAGTTCGCAGGAGAGCTCCTACAATGAGCAGTACTTC
>NA|NA|TRBV5-4|TRBJ2-5
CASADYQETQYF
TGTGCCAGCGCGGATTACCAAGAGACCCAGTACTTC
>few|TRBD1|TRBV7-9|TRBJ1-1
CASSLTGRGLSEAFF
TGTGCCAGCAGCTTAACCGGCAGGGGGTTATCTGAAGCTTTCTTT
>NA|NA|TRBV27|TRBJ2-7
CASGPSVAYEQYF
TGTGCCAGCGGTCCCTCGGTTGCCTACGAGCAGTACTTC
>NA|TRBD2|TRBV10-3|TRBJ2-2
CAISEGTSSGELFF
TGTGCCATCAGTGAGGGGACTAGCTCCGGGGAGCTGTTTTTT
>NA|NA|TRBV12-3/TRBV12-4|TRBJ1-1
CASSPRTVKGTEAFF
TGTGCCAGCAGTCCGCGGACGGTGAAGGGAACTGAAGCTTTCTTT
>few|NA|TRBV7-9|TRBJ2-5
CASSLALGHVQETQYF
TGTGCCAGCAGCTTAGCTTTGGGACACGTCCAAGAGACCCAGTACTTC
>NA|NA|TRBV6-6|TRBJ1-5
CACSYSGKYQPQHF
TGTGCCTGCAGTTACTCGGGGAAGTATCAGCCCCAGCATTTT
>NA|TRBD2|TRBV12-3/TRBV12-4|TRBJ2-3
CASTKGLAVNVDTQYF
TGTGCCAGCACCAAAGGACTAGCCGTCAACGTAGATACGCAGTATTTT
>many|NA|TRBV12-3/TRBV12-4|TRBJ2-3
CASSFKGADTQYF
TGTGCCAGCAGTTTCAAGGGGGCAGATACGCAGTATTTT
>NA|NA|TRBV20-1|TRBJ1-5
CSARDPAGMGNQPQHF
TGCAGTGCTAGAGACCCGGCAGGGATGGGAAATCAGCCCCAGCATTTT
>NA|NA|TRBV29-1|TRBJ1-5
CSVTRRGRGGNQPQHF
TGCAGCGTGACCCGCCGGGGCCGAGGGGGCAATCAGCCCCAGCATTTT
>NA|NA|TRBV20-1|TRBJ1-5
CSARRGGSGNQPQHF
TGCAGTGCTAGACGGGGGGGGAGCGGCAATCAGCCCCAGCATTTT
>NA|TRBD1|TRBV24-1|TRBJ2-7
CATSEIPDRDHSYEQYF
TGTGCCACCAGTGAGATCCCGGACAGGGATCACTCCTACGAGCAGTACTTC
>NA|TRBD1|TRBV28|TRBJ2-7
CASSVADRGKAYF
TGTGCCAGCAGTGTCGCAGACAGGGGTAAAGCGTACTTC
>few|NA|TRBV10-3|TRBJ1-5
CAISPPEGQPQHF
TGTGCCATCAGTCCCCCTGAAGGTCAGCCCCAGCATTTT
>few|TRBD1|TRBV6-2/TRBV6-3|TRBJ2-1
CASDHRGPYNEQFF
TGTGCCAGCGACCACAGGGGGCCCTACAATGAGCAGTTCTTC
>few|NA|TRBV7-8|TRBJ1-1
CASSSQGLITEAFF
TGTGCCAGCAGCTCTCAGGGTCTAATCACTGAAGCTTTCTTT
>few|TRBD2|TRBV6-6|TRBJ2-3
CASSLMSGVTDTQYF
TGTGCCAGCAGTCTGATGAGCGGGGTGACAGATACGCAGTATTTT
>few|NA|TRBV3-1|TRBJ1-2
CASSPAAGGAYGYTF
TGTGCCAGCAGCCCGGCAGCCGGGGGCGCCTATGGCTACACCTTC
>NA|TRBD2|TRBV20-1|TRBJ2-5
CSAALGGQETQYF
TGCAGTGCCGCCCTCGGGGGGCAAGAGACCCAGTACTTC
>few|NA|TRBV5-6|TRBJ1-2
CASSLYREGGYTF
TGTGCCAGCAGCCTATACAGGGAGGGCGGCTACACCTTC
>NA|TRBD1|TRBV6-1|TRBJ1-2
CASSGDVWDRGYGYTF
TGTGCCAGCAGTGGGGATGTTTGGGACAGGGGATATGGCTACACCTTC
>few|TRBD1|TRBV6-6|TRBJ2-3
CASSYWTGGTDTQYF
TGTGCCAGCAGTTACTGGACAGGGGGCACAGATACGCAGTATTTT
>few|NA|TRBV5-1|TRBJ1-4
CASSLSGAGGNEKLFF
TGCGCCAGCAGCTTGTCAGGGGCCGGCGGGAATGAAAAACTGTTTTTT
>few|NA|TRBV20-1|TRBJ1-1
CSARVPLGWMNTEAFF
TGCAGTGCTAGAGTCCCCCTCGGGTGGATGAACACTGAAGCTTTCTTT
>NA|NA|TRBV11-2|TRBJ2-3
CASSFSRQKRDTQYF
TGTGCCAGCAGCTTTTCTCGTCAGAAAAGGGATACGCAGTATTTT
>NA|NA|TRBV12-3/TRBV12-4|TRBJ2-3
CASSLSGRFSTDTQYF
TGTGCCAGCAGTTTAAGTGGTCGCTTTAGCACAGATACGCAGTATTTT
>NA|NA|TRBV7-2|TRBJ2-2
CASKGKNTGELFF
TGTGCCAGCAAGGGAAAGAACACCGGGGAGCTGTTTTTT
>NA|NA|TRBV10-3|TRBJ1-5
CAISGYSNQPQHF
TGTGCCATCTCGGGTTATAGCAATCAGCCCCAGCATTTT
>NA|TRBD1|TRBV4-1|TRBJ2-7
CASSQPTGREQYF
TGCGCCAGCAGCCAGCCGACAGGGAGAGAGCAGTACTTC
>few|NA|TRBV4-1|TRBJ2-7
CASSQVGLPPTKQYF
TGCGCCAGCAGCCAAGTAGGACTACCCCCTACGAAGCAGTACTTC
>NA|NA|TRBV6-1|TRBJ2-5
CASSESSVQETQYF
TGTGCCAGCAGTGAATCATCAGTGCAAGAGACCCAGTACTTC
>few|TRBD2|TRBV12-3/TRBV12-4|TRBJ2-3
CASSAMTSGRADTQYF
TGTGCCAGCAGTGCGATGACTAGCGGGAGGGCAGATACGCAGTATTTT
>NA|NA|TRBV7-2|TRBJ2-7
CASTRNHAKEQYF
TGTGCCAGCACCCGAAACCACGCTAAGGAGCAGTACTTC